What follows are 17 T cell receptor beta chains derived from one specimen sequenced in a study. Tregs were sorted as CD4+CD25+CD127-/low cells. MiXCR, applied by TCRdb to the 5' RACE reads, yields one record per CDR3 protein. The profile shows over 45,000 distinct CDR3 sequences, approximately 27% of them singletons. The sample consisted of tumor-infiltrating Tregs sorted from the breast tumor. These receptors all come from a female donor with breast cancer.

This clonotype was seen a handful of times. A single base separates this from a much larger clone, so it may be a read error. This CDR3 fails to terminate in the conserved phenylalanine or tryptophan, so it likely reflects a read error. The chain uses TRBV20-1 and TRBJ1-1; 7 bases fit TRBD1. The germline CDR1 and CDR2 sequences are DFQATT and SNEGSKA (reference sequence). V was pared by 4 bases and J by 6 bases, with 11 bases of the junction left unmatched. The CDR3 length is 14 residues. This CDR3 reads CSAKRGRGSAEAFS. The CDR3 DNA is TGCAGTGCTAAAAGGGGGCGCGGGTCTGCTGAAGCTTTCTCT.

This clonotype has just a few counts. The chain uses TRBV7-9 and TRBJ2-5, with 7 bases aligning to TRBD1. Germline trimming cut 4 bases from V and 4 bases from J; bases unmatched to any gene: 3. This CDR3 comprises 13 residues. Germline lookup yields CDR1 SEHNR and CDR2 FQNEAQ (reference sequence). CDR3 loop: CASSWSGGETQYF. The CDR3 DNA reads TGTGCCAGCAGCTGGTCAGGGGGAGAGACCCAGTACTTC.

In this sample, this clonotype turned up a few times. The conserved final phenylalanine or tryptophan is absent from the CDR3, which likely points to a read error. CDR3 protein: CASTVGGGGTDTQYS. DNA of the CDR3: TGTGCCAGCACGGTCGGGGGGGGCGGCACAGATACGCAGTATTCT. The chain combines TRBV6-1 with TRBJ2-3; TRBD2 matches 8 bases. The V and J ends lost 7 bases and 1 base, in that order; junction bases with no gene match: 7. This CDR3 has 15 amino acids. The germline gives CDR1 MNHNS, CDR2 SASEGT.

In this sample, this clonotype turned up a few times. Just one base apart from a much larger clone, this may be a read error. Because the CDR3's place on the DNA is in doubt, the DNA is left out and the CDR3 is given as listed by TCRdb. The V gene is TRBV15, the J gene TRBJ2-7; TRBD2 is the table's D call and was not checked against the DNA. Germline V lookup: CDR1 LNHNV, CDR2 YYDKDF (reference sequence). The CDR3 has 14 amino acids, counting both end residues. The CDR3 sequence: CATSRDWASGTRVF.

This clonotype showed up many times. The CDR3 reads CASSQVATGELFF. The CDR3, as DNA: TGTGCCAGCAGCCAAGTCGCCACCGGGGAGCTGTTTTTT. J is TRBJ2-2 and V is TRBV3-1; D ambiguous. This CDR3 spans 13 amino acids. Trimming pared 1 base from V and 4 bases from J, leaving 4 bases between. Germline V gene data show CDR1 as LGHDT and CDR2 as YNNKEL (reference sequence).

This clonotype was picked up many times. The gene calls are TRBV6-2 or TRBV6-3 and TRBJ1-6, with a tentative D call TRBD1 (5 bases). The CDR3 is 17 amino acids. Germline V gene lookup returns CDR1 MNHEY and CDR2 SVGEGT. With 0 bases removed from V and 5 bases from J, the gap between germline ends came to 14 bases. CDR3: CASSYSTYRRHNSPLHF. CDR3 in DNA: TGTGCCAGCAGTTACTCGACGTACAGGAGACATAATTCACCCCTCCACTTT.

The chain uses TRBV20-1 and TRBJ2-5; D gene uncertain. Germline V gene lookup returns CDR1 DFQATT and CDR2 SNEGSKA (reference sequence). The CDR3 has 12 residues. Between the trimmed V and J ends, which lost 6 bases and 0 bases, there was a span of 8 bases. In nucleotides, the CDR3 is TGCAGTGCCCAGCACCACCAAGAGACCCAGTACTTC. Its protein is CSAQHHQETQYF.

The V gene is TRBV14, the J gene TRBJ1-3, with TRBD1 as a possible D gene (5 bases). V lost 0 bases and J 7 bases, leaving 13 bases between the germline ends. CDR1 and CDR2 from the germline V gene are SGHDN and FVKESK. The CDR3 loop spans 15 amino acids. CDR3 sequence reads: CASSQDLTRGNTIYF. The CDR3, as DNA: TGTGCCAGCAGCCAAGATCTGACTCGGGGGAACACCATATATTTT.

This chain joins TRBV20-1 and TRBJ2-3; D possibly corresponds to TRBD1 (5 bases). The J call may be incorrect, as the DNA end agrees better with TRBJ1-5. Germline CDR1 is DFQATT and CDR2 is SNEGSKA (reference sequence). The CDR3 runs 12 residues. Here the CDR3 reads CSVPTATDTQHF. The CDR3 region has the DNA TGCAGCGTCCCGACAGCCACAGATACGCAGCATTTT.

CDR3 sequence reads: CASSPGGATNEQFF. CDR3 nucleotides: TGTGCCAGCAGCCCGGGGGGCGCGACCAATGAGCAGTTCTTC. The chain is built from TRBV9 and TRBJ2-1, with D tentatively TRBD2 (7 bases). V was cut by 4 bases and J by 6 bases, with 14 bases left in between. The length of the CDR3 is 14 residues. Looked up from germline, CDR1 is SGDLS and CDR2 is YYNGEE.

The chain joins TRBV20-1 to TRBJ1-5; D is unclear. Germline CDR1 is DFQATT and CDR2 is SNEGSKA (reference sequence). This CDR3 spans 14 amino acids. V was pared by 6 bases and J by 6 bases, with 18 bases between. The CDR3 sequence is CSAKEGESGQPQHF. CDR3 sequence (DNA): TGCAGTGCCAAGGAGGGAGAGTCCGGTCAGCCCCAGCATTTT.

This clonotype has at least ten counts. The chain combines TRBV5-1 with TRBJ1-2; TRBD1 is a possible D gene (6 bases). Germline CDR1 SGHRS, CDR2 YFSETQ. The CDR3 is made up of 13 amino acids. With 4 bases removed from V and 4 bases from J, the gap between germline ends came to 11 bases. The DNA of the CDR3 is TGCGCCAGCAGCGCGGACAGCAGCTATGGCTACACCTTC. Translation gives CASSADSSYGYTF.

There are a few counts of this clonotype. The chain has TRBV29-1 and TRBJ2-5, with TRBD2 matching 10 bases. The V gene's germline CDR1 is SQVTM and CDR2 ANQGSEA. J lost 6 bases, V lost 5 bases, and 6 bases had no gene match. The CDR3 contains 13 residues. In nucleotides, the CDR3 is TGCAGCGTTCTGGTAGCGGGAGGTCAGACCCAGTACTTC. Protein: CSVLVAGGQTQYF.

As concerns this clonotype: One end of the junction is discordant with germline, which a read error may explain. This sequence joins TRBV7-9 and TRBJ2-1, with 8 positions matching TRBD1. The CDR3 spans 15 residues. CDR1 and CDR2 (germline): SEHNR, FQNEAQ (reference sequence). CDR3 nucleotides: TGTGCCAGCAGCTTATACAGGGGGATATCCAATAAGCAGTTCTTC. Amino acid sequence: CASSLYRGISNKQFF.

The chain is built from TRBV12-3 or TRBV12-4 and TRBJ2-7; D might be TRBD1 (6 bases). The CDR3 has 12 residues. Trimming cost V 5 bases and J 6 bases, with 11 bases left between them. The CDR3 protein is CASSRQDSEQYF. In nucleotides, the CDR3 is TGTGCCAGCAGTCGACAGGATTCCGAGCAGTACTTC.

This clonotype was observed a handful of times. The rearrangement uses TRBV27 and TRBJ1-1, with 8 bases identical to TRBD1. Per germline, CDR1 MNHEY and CDR2 SMNVEV (reference sequence). With 2 bases clipped from V and 2 bases from J, the junction kept 10 bases outside the gene matches. This CDR3 is 17 amino acids long. The CDR3 DNA reads TGTGCCAGCAGTTTACGCCCCGGACAGGGCCTAAACACTGAAGCTTTCTTT. Amino acids: CASSLRPGQGLNTEAFF.

Points on this clonotype: This sequence may be a read error, since a much larger clone differs from it by one base. The rearrangement joins TRBV5-1 to TRBJ2-1; 8 bases fit TRBD1. CDR3 length: 15 amino acids. CDR1 is SGHRS, CDR2 YFSETQ, per germline. The CDR3 sequence: CAGSLDRVSYNEQFF. The CDR3 DNA sequence: TGCGCCGGCAGCTTGGACAGGGTCTCCTACAATGAGCAGTTCTTC.